These 21 T cell receptor beta chains were sequenced from one sample in a study of shared clonotypes between healthy human individuals. Here immunoSEQ multiplex PCR was the method, and the copy in TCRdb shows in-frame clones only, minus some. Of 75,000 to 100,000 clones listed, roughly half are singletons. The sequencing input was PBMCs. These TCRs come from a woman aged 40 to 49 in good health. Some clones in this sample may be carry-over from other donors' samples.

The CDR3: CAWNRLAGGYEQYF. The CDR3 region has the DNA TGTGCCTGGAACCGACTAGCGGGGGGTTACGAGCAGTACTTC. The gene calls are TRBV30 and TRBJ2-5, with 13 bases fitting TRBD2. The J call may be wrong; the DNA end is better matched by TRBJ2-7. Germline lookup yields CDR1 GTSNPN and CDR2 SVGIG (reference sequence). CDR3 length equals 14 residues.

The chain is built from TRBV2 and TRBJ2-2; D not resolved. Trimming left V 4 bases short and J 2 bases short, with 8 bases between. Germline-derived CDR1 and CDR2 are SNHLY and FYNNEI. The CDR3 covers 14 residues. The CDR3 reads CASSGVRNTGELFF. The CDR3 DNA reads as TGTGCCAGCAGTGGTGTTCGTAACACCGGGGAGCTGTTTTTT.

This clone appeared many times. The chain has TRBV7-9 and TRBJ2-6; D gene uncertain. Trimming pared 1 base from V and 0 bases from J, leaving 4 bases between. Germline V gene data show CDR1 as SEHNR and CDR2 as FQNEAQ (reference sequence). The length of the CDR3 is 15 residues. The CDR3 spells CASSLVLSGANVLTF. The CDR3 DNA reads as TGTGCCAGCAGCTTAGTGCTCTCTGGGGCCAACGTCCTGACTTTC.

The chain uses TRBV9 and TRBJ2-3; 13 bases map to TRBD2. With 4 bases clipped from V and 9 bases from J, the junction kept 11 bases outside the gene matches. Germline V gives CDR1 SGDLS, CDR2 YYNGEE. The CDR3 is 16 amino acids. This CDR3 reads CASSSGLAGDVRTQYF. As DNA, the CDR3 is TGTGCCAGCAGCTCCGGACTAGCGGGAGATGTAAGGACGCAGTATTTT. Variable domain in full (rest from reference TRBV9 and TRBJ2-3): DSGVTQTPKHLITATGQRVTLRCSPRSGDLSVYWYQQSLDQGLQFLIQYYNGEERAKGNILERFSAQQFPDLHSELNLSSLELGDSALYFCASSSGLAGDVRTQYFGPGTRLTVL.

This chain links TRBV4-2 with TRBJ1-1, with a weak D call TRBD1 (5 bases). The germline CDR1 and CDR2 sequences are LGHNA and YNFKEQ. V was pared by 3 bases and J by 5 bases, with 16 bases between. The CDR3 spans 15 residues. The CDR3 bases are TGTGCCAGCAGCCATTCGACGGGGCCAGGGACTGAAGCTTTCTTT. This encodes CASSHSTGPGTEAFF.

This clone was seen just once. The gene calls are TRBV7-9 and TRBJ2-5; D ambiguous. The CDR3 is made up of 12 amino acids. Trimming pared 1 base from V and 4 bases from J, leaving 4 bases between. Germline CDR1 reads SEHNR; CDR2 reads FQNEAQ (reference sequence). CDR3 loop: CASSLGLETQYF. Written as DNA, the CDR3 is TGTGCCAGCAGCTTAGGGCTAGAGACCCAGTACTTC.

The genes are TRBV2 and TRBJ2-3; D is undetermined. Germline-derived CDR1 and CDR2 are SNHLY and FYNNEI. The CDR3 is 13 residues long. The V end lost 3 bases, the J end lost 6 bases, and 10 bases lay between the germline ends. CDR3: CASSELSLDTQYF. The CDR3 bases are TGTGCCAGCAGTGAGCTCAGTTTGGATACGCAGTATTTT.

This clone was counted ten times or more. V is TRBV9 and J is TRBJ2-1; 8 nucleotides align to TRBD1. J was trimmed by 5 bases and V by 3 bases; bases with no gene match: 4. The CDR3 has 14 amino acids. Germline-derived CDR1 and CDR2 are SGDLS and YYNGEE. The DNA for the CDR3 is TGTGCCAGCAGCGAAGGACAGGGTAACAATGAGCAGTTCTTC. This sequence encodes CASSEGQGNNEQFF.

On this clone: With a much larger clone just one base away, this may be a read error. Other DNA sequences in the sample encode the same CDR3. This chain links TRBV9 with TRBJ2-2; D may be TRBD1 (6 bases). CDR1 and CDR2 (germline): SGDLS, YYNGEE. Trimming shortened V by 4 bases and J by 5 bases, and 15 bases separated the two germline ends. The length of the CDR3 is 15 residues. CDR3 sequence reads: CASSTGQGHTGELFF. The CDR3 nucleotides are TGTGCCAGCAGCACAGGGCAGGGACATACCGGGGAGCTGTTTTTT. Full variable domain (missing parts from reference TRBV9 and TRBJ2-2): DSGVTQTPKHLITATGQRVTLRCSPRSGDLSVYWYQQSLDQGLQFLIQYYNGEERAKGNILERFSAQQFPDLHSELNLSSLELGDSALYFCASSTGQGHTGELFFGEGSRLTVL.

This clone was seen a handful of times. The J gene is TRBJ2-1, the V gene TRBV25-1; 9 nucleotides align to TRBD1. The V gene's germline CDR1 is MGHDK and CDR2 SYGVNS. The CDR3 consists of 13 residues. V was pared by 8 bases and J by 4 bases, with 3 bases of the junction left unmatched. The DNA of the CDR3 is TGTGCCAGCGGCGGACAGGGGTACAATGAGCAGTTCTTC. Protein product: CASGGQGYNEQFF.

The chain couples TRBV5-1 to TRBJ1-3; D gene ambiguous. Germline V gene data show CDR1 as SGHRS and CDR2 as YFSETQ. Trimming left V 0 bases short and J 4 bases short, with 11 bases between. This CDR3 is 15 amino acids long. CDR3 sequence reads: CASSLGGLEGNTIYF. The DNA for the CDR3 is TGCGCCAGCAGCTTGGGGGGTTTGGAAGGAAACACCATATATTTT.

Comment on this clone: A far larger clone is a single base away, which makes a read error likely. The gene calls are TRBV6-5 and TRBJ1-3, with 7 bases aligning to TRBD1. V shed 8 bases, J shed 3 bases, and the junction held 7 bases outside the gene matches. CDR1 MNHEY and CDR2 SVGAGI come from the germline V gene. The CDR3 loop spans 14 amino acids. The CDR3 sequence: CASGPGTVGNTIYF. The CDR3 DNA reads as TGTGCCAGCGGCCCCGGGACAGTTGGAAACACCATATATTTT.

This clone was seen more than once but under ten times. The chain carries TRBV30 and TRBJ2-4; weak D call: TRBD2 (7 bases). Germline CDR1 GTSNPN, CDR2 SVGIG (reference sequence). V was pared by 8 bases and J by 6 bases, with 23 bases between. CDR3 length equals 15 residues. DNA for the CDR3: TGTGCCCGGGGGGCCCCCTCAGTTAACGCAAACATTCAGTACTTC. The encoded protein is CARGAPSVNANIQYF.

A word on this clone: The junction departs from the called germline gene at one end, perhaps through a read error. The rearrangement uses TRBV5-4 and TRBJ2-7; 8 positions agree with TRBD1. Germline CDR1 reads SGHNT; CDR2 reads YYREEE (reference sequence). This CDR3 is 15 amino acids long. The CDR3, as DNA: TGCGCCAGCAGCCAAGCCGTAGGACAGGGCCGCGAGCAGTACTTC. Amino acids: CASSQAVGQGREQYF.

J is TRBJ2-5 and V is TRBV19; D is undetermined. Germline loops: CDR1 LNHDA, CDR2 SQIVND (reference sequence). V lost 0 bases to trimming and J lost 2 bases, with 10 bases between them. The CDR3 extends over 15 amino acids. CDR3 sequence (DNA): TGTGCCAGTAGTATAGATCACAGCTATCAAGAGACCCAGTACTTC. Protein sequence: CASSIDHSYQETQYF.

This clone was counted ten times or more. V is TRBV6-4 and J is TRBJ2-1, with 7 bases that match TRBD1. CDR1 is MRHNA, CDR2 SNTAGT, per germline. The length of the CDR3 is 13 residues. J gave up 4 bases and V 5 bases, and 2 bases lay outside the gene matches. The CDR3 sequence: CASSRDRYNEQFF. In DNA form, the CDR3 reads TGTGCCAGCAGTCGGGACAGATACAATGAGCAGTTCTTC.

This clone was counted only a few times. V and J are TRBV28 and TRBJ1-6, with D unresolved. The germline CDR1 and CDR2 sequences are MDHEN and SYDVKM. The CDR3 sequence is 15 residues long. V lost 5 bases to trimming and J lost 0 bases, with 8 bases between them. CDR3 sequence: CASSPLSSYNSPLHF. DNA for the CDR3: TGTGCCAGCAGTCCTCTCAGCTCCTATAATTCACCCCTCCACTTT.

This clone was seen ten or more times. This chain uses TRBV29-1 with TRBJ1-1; no clear D. The V gene lost 2 bases and the J gene lost 5 bases, with 12 bases spanning the gap. Germline-derived CDR1 and CDR2 are SQVTM and ANQGSEA. This CDR3 is built from 13 residues. The CDR3 nucleotides are TGCAGCGTTGAAACGGGTGTGGGGACTGAAGCTTTCTTT. Translation gives CSVETGVGTEAFF.

The sample holds many counts of this clone. The chain joins TRBV28 to TRBJ1-5; TRBD1 is a possible D gene (5 bases). The CDR3 is 16 residues long. V was shortened by 7 bases and J by 0 bases, with 16 bases between the two germline ends. The germline V gene encodes CDR1 MDHEN and CDR2 SYDVKM. The CDR3, as DNA: TGTGCCAGCACCAAAAACCCGGGGGGTAGCAATCAGCCCCAGCATTTT. Amino acid sequence: CASTKNPGGSNQPQHF.

The V and J genes are TRBV15 and TRBJ1-6; D gene uncertain. V was clipped by 4 bases and J by 0 bases, with 16 bases between them. This CDR3 has 18 residues. Germline loops: CDR1 LNHNV, CDR2 YYDKDF (reference sequence). CDR3 amino acids: CATSTRLGGRSYNSPLHF. The CDR3 nucleotides are TGTGCCACCAGCACACGTCTTGGAGGGCGCTCCTATAATTCACCCCTCCACTTT.

The rearrangement links TRBV6-6 to TRBJ1-6; D gene ambiguous. The CDR3 spans 13 residues. Trimming left V 6 bases short and J 0 bases short, with 3 bases between. Germline CDR1 reads MNHNY; CDR2 reads SVGAGI (reference sequence). The CDR3 reads CASRASYNSPLHF. The CDR3 DNA is TGTGCCAGCAGGGCCTCCTATAATTCACCCCTCCACTTT.